This T cell receptor beta chain derives from a study of glioma-infiltrating T cells. This clonotype turned up a few times. Using RNA template, CDR3s of TCR alpha and beta were amplified with iRepertoire arm-PCR. TCRdb re-called the multiplex PCR reads with MiXCR, one entry per CDR3 protein. The sample consists of under 150,000 distinct CDR3 sequences, approximately 40% of them appearing once. This CDR3 is 14 amino acids long. V lost 5 bases to trimming and J lost 9 bases, with 17 bases between them. The germline gives CDR1 MNHEY, CDR2 SMNVEV (reference sequence). The V call is TRBV27, the J call TRBJ1-5; D is perhaps TRBD1 (5 bases). Sequenced: glioma tissue, nonneoplastic brain tissue, or PBMCs (not recorded which). This TCR was recovered from a human donor with low-grade glioma or glioblastoma, undergoing nonglioma brain surgery, or in good health (not recorded which). CDR3: CASSPRGGTGPQHF. CDR3 DNA: TGTGCCAGCAGTCCGCGGGGTGGGACGGGGCCCCAGCATTTT.